The 9 T cell receptor beta chains reported below all come from one sample, sequenced in a study of monozygotic twins with inflammatory bowel disease. TCRdb reworked the 5' RACE reads into one entry per CDR3 protein, no DNA. This sample's clone table lists roughly 150,000 distinct CDR3 sequences. What was sequenced was blood. The receptors originated from a human donor with ulcerative colitis or Crohn's disease, or a healthy co-twin of an affected twin (not recorded which).

The V and J genes are TRBV29-1 and TRBJ1-2. The CDR3 spans 13 residues. Germline V gene data show CDR1 as SQVTM and CDR2 as ANQGSEA. This CDR3 is CSVDGSTHYGYTF.

The V call is TRBV7-3, the J call TRBJ2-1; TCRdb proposes TRBD2, but this gene call is untestable without DNA. The CDR3 is 16 amino acids. The germline V gene encodes CDR1 SGHTA and CDR2 FQGTGA. The CDR3 reads CASSLTASGSYNEQFF. Variable domain in full (rest from reference TRBV7-3 and TRBJ2-1): GAGVSQTPSNKVTEKGKYVELRCDPISGHTALYWYRQSLGQGPEFLIYFQGTGAADDSGLPNDRFFAVRPEGSVSTLKIQRTERGDSAVYLCASSLTASGSYNEQFFGPGTRLTVL.

The gene calls are TRBV2 and TRBJ2-2; TCRdb's D gene call, TRBD2, goes unchecked for lack of DNA. Germline V gene lookup returns CDR1 SNHLY and CDR2 FYNNEI. This CDR3 contains 16 residues. The CDR3: CASRLRTSGYTGELFF.

The genes are TRBV7-9 and TRBJ1-2; the TCRdb D gene call, TRBD1, has no DNA to confirm it. Germline loops: CDR1 SEHNR, CDR2 FQNEAQ (reference sequence). The CDR3 sequence is 14 residues long. The CDR3 is CANSDRVVFDGYTF.

The J gene is TRBJ2-3, the V gene TRBV20-1; checking the TCRdb D call of TRBD2 is not possible without DNA. Germline V gene lookup returns CDR1 DFQATT and CDR2 SNEGSKA (reference sequence). The CDR3 sequence is 15 residues long. CDR3 amino acids: CSARGSGRGRGAQYF.

The chain joins TRBV29-1 to TRBJ1-1; TCRdb reports TRBD1, a call that lacks DNA to check it against. Germline CDR1 is SQVTM and CDR2 is ANQGSEA. This CDR3 is built from 12 residues. The CDR3 sequence is CSGWDNRDEAFF.

The chain recombines TRBV20-1 with TRBJ2-2; TCRdb proposes TRBD1, but this gene call is untestable without DNA. CDR1 DFQATT and CDR2 SNEGSKA come from the germline V gene (reference sequence). CDR3 length: 16 residues. The CDR3 region is CSAGRGVPGQGGELFF.

This chain joins TRBV27 and TRBJ2-7. CDR3 length equals 14 residues. CDR1 is MNHEY and CDR2 is SMNVEV in the germline V gene (reference sequence). CDR3 sequence: CASSFGKWAYEQYF.

The V gene is TRBV12-3 or TRBV12-4, the J gene TRBJ2-3; TCRdb's assignment of TRBD1 cannot be checked, as there is no DNA. The CDR3 has 14 residues. The CDR3 protein is CASGLAGGGDTQYF.